This T cell receptor beta chain emerged from a study of blood T cell repertoires in COVID-19. Germline V gene lookup returns CDR1 SGHNT and CDR2 YENEEA. This CDR3 is built from 16 residues. With V trimmed by 4 bases and J by 4 bases, 12 bases remained unmatched. Data came from immunoSEQ multiplex PCR; TCRdb stores just in-frame clones and leaves some out. Here the sample spans roughly 150,000 clones, around 82% being singletons. This clone was found once. This receptor was obtained from a human donor in a cohort sampled during active COVID-19. The chain employs TRBV11-3 and TRBJ2-7; 8 bases are a match to TRBD1. The source material was peripheral blood. This CDR3 reads CASSSTNQGAQYEQYF. The CDR3, as DNA: TGTGCCAGCAGCTCGACTAATCAGGGGGCGCAGTACGAGCAGTACTTC.